These T cell receptor beta chains were read from a single sample in a study of OX40 agonist ivuxolimab in advanced cancers. The assay was immunoSEQ multiplex PCR, and TCRdb's table has in-frame clones only and misses some. The sample records 50,000 to 65,000 clones, approximately 80% being singletons. The sequencing here drew on CD4+ or CD8+ T cells sorted from blood, taken in a trial of the OX40 agonist ivuxolimab. The receptors here all came from an adult with an advanced solid tumor such as melanoma, head and neck, liver or kidney cancer. The CDR3 runs from the conserved cysteine through the conserved F or W. A D gene is named only where the DNA matches it firmly. Some rows have no size entry. The others give once, few or many, or a class for an expanded clone.

V: TRBV12-1
D: -
size: -
J: TRBJ1-5
DNA: -
CDR3: CASSNTHPVGIGNQPQHF

V: TRBV4-1
D: TRBD1
size: few
J: TRBJ2-1
DNA: TGCGCCAGCAGCCGGGACAGGGGCGATGAGCAGTTCTTC
CDR3: CASSRDRGDEQFF

V: TRBV29-1
D: -
size: -
J: TRBJ2-5
DNA: TGCAGCGTTAGAGTGGAGACCCAGTACTTC
CDR3: CSVRVETQYF

V: TRBV7-9
D: TRBD1
size: -
J: TRBJ2-7
DNA: TGTGCCAGCAGCTCTCTCACATACGACCGGGACAGTACCGCCTACGAGCAGTACTTC
CDR3: CASSSLTYDRDSTAYEQYF

V: TRBV28
D: -
size: few
J: TRBJ2-7
DNA: TGTGCCAGCACCGCCTTGGCAGGGGCCATCTCCTACGAGCAGTACTTC
CDR3: CASTALAGAISYEQYF

V: TRBV6-1
D: -
size: few
J: TRBJ1-2
DNA: TGTGCCAGCAGTGAAGAGGGACTGCAGTATGGCTACACCTTC
CDR3: CASSEEGLQYGYTF

V: TRBV7-9
D: TRBD1
size: -
J: TRBJ2-7
DNA: TGTGCCAGCAGTTGGGGACAGACGACCTACGAGCAGTACTTC
CDR3: CASSWGQTTYEQYF

V: TRBV13
D: -
size: -
J: TRBJ2-3
DNA: TGTGCCAGCAGCTTAGGCTTGCAGGCCAAGGGTGCAGATACGCAGTATTTT
CDR3: CASSLGLQAKGADTQYF

V: TRBV29-1
D: TRBD1
size: few
J: TRBJ1-1
DNA: TGCAGCGTTGAATTAACAGGGGACCCCCAGGTCGGAGCTTTCTTT
CDR3: CSVELTGDPQVGAFF

V: TRBV29-1
D: -
size: few
J: TRBJ1-1
DNA: TGCAGCGTTGATTTCCGAGGGCGGAGAACTGAAGCTTTCTTT
CDR3: CSVDFRGRRTEAFF

V: TRBV28
D: TRBD1
size: -
J: TRBJ1-6
DNA: TGTGCCAGCCAGACAGGGGAGGGGCCCTATAATTCACCCCTCCACTTT
CDR3: CASQTGEGPYNSPLHF

V: TRBV21-1
D: -
size: -
J: TRBJ1-6
DNA: TGTGCCAGCTGCCAGGGGTGGAGGTCCTATAATTCACCCCTCCACTTT
CDR3: CASCQGWRSYNSPLHF

V: TRBV28
D: -
size: -
J: TRBJ1-2
DNA: TGTGCCAGCAGTTGGCGTGTTGGGGAGGGATCTAACTATGGCTACACCTTC
CDR3: CASSWRVGEGSNYGYTF

V: TRBV19
D: TRBD2
size: -
J: TRBJ2-5
DNA: TGTGCCAGTAGTTCGACTAGCGTAGAGACCCAGTACTTC
CDR3: CASSSTSVETQYF

V: TRBV10-3
D: -
size: -
J: TRBJ2-1
DNA: TGTGCCATCAGTGAGGGACAAAACTCCTACAATGAGCAGTTCTTC
CDR3: CAISEGQNSYNEQFF

V: TRBV28
D: -
size: once
J: TRBJ2-7
DNA: TGTGCCAGCAGTTTCGCGACGGTGCAGTACTTC
CDR3: CASSFATVQYF

V: TRBV2
D: TRBD2
size: -
J: TRBJ2-7
DNA: TGTGCCAGCCGGCGGGAGGCAGGGCAATCCTACGAGCAGTACTTC
CDR3: CASRREAGQSYEQYF

V: TRBV5-1
D: TRBD1
size: -
J: TRBJ1-1
DNA: TGCGCCAGCAGCTATGAGGACAGGGACCCCATGAACACTGAAGCTTTCTTT
CDR3: CASSYEDRDPMNTEAFF

V: TRBV7-3
D: -
size: few
J: TRBJ1-5
DNA: TGTGCCAGCAGCTTAACCGGCGGTGGGCCCCAGCATTTT
CDR3: CASSLTGGGPQHF

V: TRBV5-4
D: -
size: -
J: TRBJ2-6
DNA: TGTGCCAGCAGCCCTCCGGGACTCTCGTTCGGGGCCAACGTCCTGACTTTC
CDR3: CASSPPGLSFGANVLTF

V: TRBV19
D: -
size: -
J: TRBJ2-2
DNA: TGTGCCAGTAGTGGGGCCGGGAGAAGGGCCGGGGAGCTGTTTTTT
CDR3: CASSGAGRRAGELFF

V: TRBV28
D: -
size: -
J: TRBJ1-6
DNA: TGTGCCAGCGGATCTAGCGGATGGACCTATAATTCACCCCTCCACTTT
CDR3: CASGSSGWTYNSPLHF

V: TRBV6-4
D: -
size: -
J: TRBJ1-5
DNA: TGTGCCAGCAGTGACTCGACTCAGATGGGGTACCGCAATCAGCCCCAGCATTTT
CDR3: CASSDSTQMGYRNQPQHF

V: TRBV28
D: -
size: -
J: TRBJ2-5
DNA: TGTGCCAGCAGCCCGCCCCGGGGCAGTGGGGAGACCCAGTACTTC
CDR3: CASSPPRGSGETQYF

V: TRBV11-2
D: -
size: -
J: TRBJ2-1
DNA: TGTGCCAGCAGCTTAGGGACAGCTATGGTGTCCTACAATGAGCAGTTCTTC
CDR3: CASSLGTAMVSYNEQFF

V: TRBV28
D: TRBD2
size: -
J: TRBJ2-3
DNA: TGTGCCAGCAGTAGTAGCGGGGGCACAGATACGCAGTATTTT
CDR3: CASSSSGGTDTQYF

V: TRBV2
D: TRBD1
size: -
J: TRBJ2-7
DNA: TGTGCCAGCAGTGCTACAGGGGGCTACCACGAGCAGTACTTC
CDR3: CASSATGGYHEQYF

V: TRBV5-1
D: -
size: -
J: TRBJ1-4
DNA: TGCGCCAGCAGCTTGCAGTTGGGAAGTGACGAAAAACTGTTTTTT
CDR3: CASSLQLGSDEKLFF

V: TRBV19
D: -
size: -
J: TRBJ1-5
DNA: TGTGCCAGTAGTGCGACAGTCAATCAGCCCCAGCATTTT
CDR3: CASSATVNQPQHF

V: TRBV11-2
D: -
size: -
J: TRBJ2-5
DNA: TGTGCCAGCAGCTCTTATTGGGGGAGGGAGACCCAGTACTTC
CDR3: CASSSYWGRETQYF

V: TRBV19
D: TRBD1
size: -
J: TRBJ2-5
DNA: TGTGCCAGTAGTAGGGGGACAGGGGGCTACCAAGAGACCCAGTACTTC
CDR3: CASSRGTGGYQETQYF

V: TRBV18
D: -
size: -
J: TRBJ1-3
DNA: TGTGCCAGCTCACCACCCGTAGGGGCGAACTCTGGAAACACCATATATTTT
CDR3: CASSPPVGANSGNTIYF

V: TRBV11-3
D: TRBD1
size: -
J: TRBJ2-7
DNA: TGTGCCAGCAGCCGGGACAGGGGGGAGCAGTACTTC
CDR3: CASSRDRGEQYF

V: TRBV28
D: -
size: once
J: TRBJ2-3
DNA: TGTGCCAGCACCCTAGGGGTGGGGGGGCGTAATACGCAGTATTTT
CDR3: CASTLGVGGRNTQYF

V: TRBV7-3
D: TRBD2
size: once
J: TRBJ2-4
DNA: TGTGCCAGCAGCGCACGGGGGGAAAACATTCAGTACTTC
CDR3: CASSARGENIQYF

V: TRBV28
D: -
size: -
J: TRBJ1-5
DNA: TGTGCCAGCACCTCGACAGTACTTAATCAGCCCCAGCATTTT
CDR3: CASTSTVLNQPQHF

V: TRBV5-4
D: -
size: -
J: TRBJ1-4
DNA: TGTGCCAGCAGTTCGTTAGGGGTTAATGAAAAACTGTTTTTT
CDR3: CASSSLGVNEKLFF

V: TRBV15
D: -
size: -
J: TRBJ2-1
DNA: TGTGCCACCAGCGGACCCGGGGGCAGAGGCTCCTACAATGAGCAGTTCTTC
CDR3: CATSGPGGRGSYNEQFF

V: TRBV9
D: -
size: -
J: TRBJ2-1
DNA: TGTGCCAGCAGCGCCAACCACAATGAGCAGTTCTTC
CDR3: CASSANHNEQFF

V: TRBV5-5
D: -
size: -
J: TRBJ1-5
DNA: TGTGCCAGCAGCTTTACAGGGTATAGCAATCAGCCCCAGCATTTT
CDR3: CASSFTGYSNQPQHF

V: TRBV19
D: -
size: -
J: TRBJ1-1
DNA: TGTGCCAGTGTGTTAGCGGGACAATTGAACACTGAAGCTTTCTTT
CDR3: CASVLAGQLNTEAFF

V: TRBV5-6
D: TRBD1
size: -
J: TRBJ1-1
DNA: TGTGCCAGCAGCTTGGCGGGGACAGGGGGTGCTGAAGCTTTCTTT
CDR3: CASSLAGTGGAEAFF

V: TRBV11-2
D: TRBD1
size: -
J: TRBJ2-7
DNA: TGTGCCAGCAGCTTAGACAGCGCGACAGGGATCTTGAATGTGCAGTACTTC
CDR3: CASSLDSATGILNVQYF

V: TRBV6-1
D: -
size: -
J: TRBJ1-2
DNA: TGTGCCAGCTGGGGCCCCTACACCTTC
CDR3: CASWGPYTF

V: TRBV19
D: -
size: -
J: TRBJ2-5
DNA: TGTGCCAGTAGTATCGGGACAAACCAAGAGACCCAGTACTTC
CDR3: CASSIGTNQETQYF

V: TRBV28
D: TRBD1
size: few
J: TRBJ1-4
DNA: TGTGCCAGCAGTTTGAGACAGGGAAGTGAAAAACTGTTTTTT
CDR3: CASSLRQGSEKLFF

V: TRBV29-1
D: -
size: once
J: TRBJ1-1
DNA: TGCAGCGCACCAACAGGGTATGGCACTGAAGCTTTCTTT
CDR3: CSAPTGYGTEAFF